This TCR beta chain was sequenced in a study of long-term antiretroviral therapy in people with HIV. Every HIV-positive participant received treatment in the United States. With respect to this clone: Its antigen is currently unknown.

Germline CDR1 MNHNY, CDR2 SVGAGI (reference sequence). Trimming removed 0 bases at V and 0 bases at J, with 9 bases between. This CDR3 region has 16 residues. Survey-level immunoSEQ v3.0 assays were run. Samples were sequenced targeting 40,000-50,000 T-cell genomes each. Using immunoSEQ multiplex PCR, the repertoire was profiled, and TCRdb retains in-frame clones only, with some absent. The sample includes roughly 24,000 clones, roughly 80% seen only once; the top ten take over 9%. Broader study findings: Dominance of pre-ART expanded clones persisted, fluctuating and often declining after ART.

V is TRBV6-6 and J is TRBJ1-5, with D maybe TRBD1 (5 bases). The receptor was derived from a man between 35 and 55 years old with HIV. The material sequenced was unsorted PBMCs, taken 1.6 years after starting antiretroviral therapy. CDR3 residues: CASSYSSGTSNQPQHF. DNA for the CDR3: TGTGCCAGCAGTTACTCGAGCGGGACTAGCAATCAGCCCCAGCATTTT.